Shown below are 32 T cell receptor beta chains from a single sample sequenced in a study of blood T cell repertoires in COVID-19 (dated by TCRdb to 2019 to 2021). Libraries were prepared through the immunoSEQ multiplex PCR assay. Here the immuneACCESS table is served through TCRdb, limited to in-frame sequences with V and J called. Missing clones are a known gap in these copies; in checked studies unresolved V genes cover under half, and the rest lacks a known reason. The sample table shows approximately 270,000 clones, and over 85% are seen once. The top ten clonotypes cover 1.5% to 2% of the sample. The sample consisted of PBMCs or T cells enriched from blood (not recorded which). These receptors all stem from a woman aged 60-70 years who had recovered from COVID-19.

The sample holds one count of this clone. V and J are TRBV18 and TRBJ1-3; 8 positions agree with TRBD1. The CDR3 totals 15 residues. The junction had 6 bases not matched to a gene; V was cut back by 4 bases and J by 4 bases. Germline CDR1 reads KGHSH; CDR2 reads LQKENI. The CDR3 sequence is CASSLDRASGNTIYF. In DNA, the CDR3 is TGTGCCAGCTCACTGGACAGGGCATCCGGAAACACCATATATTTT.

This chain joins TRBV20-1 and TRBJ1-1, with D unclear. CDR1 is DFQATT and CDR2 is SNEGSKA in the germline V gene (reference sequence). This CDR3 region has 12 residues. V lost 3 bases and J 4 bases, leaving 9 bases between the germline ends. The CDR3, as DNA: TGCAGTGCTAGTCTGAGAGGCACTGAAGCTTTCTTT. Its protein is CSASLRGTEAFF.

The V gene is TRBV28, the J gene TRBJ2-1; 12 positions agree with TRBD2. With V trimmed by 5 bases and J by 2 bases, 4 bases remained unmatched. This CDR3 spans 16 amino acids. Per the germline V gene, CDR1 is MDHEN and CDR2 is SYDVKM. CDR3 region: CASSPWTSGTYNEQFF. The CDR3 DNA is TGTGCCAGCAGTCCCTGGACTAGCGGGACCTACAATGAGCAGTTCTTC.

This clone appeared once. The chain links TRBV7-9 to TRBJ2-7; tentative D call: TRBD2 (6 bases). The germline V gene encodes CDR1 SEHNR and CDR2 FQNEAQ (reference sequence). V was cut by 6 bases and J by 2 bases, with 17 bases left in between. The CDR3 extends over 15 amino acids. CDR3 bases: TGTGCCAGCAGTCCAACCGGGAGCAGGGCCTACGAGCAGTACTTC. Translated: CASSPTGSRAYEQYF. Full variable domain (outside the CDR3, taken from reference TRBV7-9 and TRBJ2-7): DTGVSQNPRHKITKRGQNVTFRCDPISEHNRLYWYRQTLGQGPEFLTYFQNEAQLEKSRLLSDRFSAERPKGSFSTLEIQRTEQGDSAMYLCASSPTGSRAYEQYFGPGTRLTVT.

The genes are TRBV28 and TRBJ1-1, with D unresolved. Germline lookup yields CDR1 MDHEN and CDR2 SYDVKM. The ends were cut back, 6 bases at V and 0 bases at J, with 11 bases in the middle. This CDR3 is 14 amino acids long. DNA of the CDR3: TGTGCCAGCAGCTTCAACTTCTTGAACACTGAAGCTTTCTTT. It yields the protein CASSFNFLNTEAFF.

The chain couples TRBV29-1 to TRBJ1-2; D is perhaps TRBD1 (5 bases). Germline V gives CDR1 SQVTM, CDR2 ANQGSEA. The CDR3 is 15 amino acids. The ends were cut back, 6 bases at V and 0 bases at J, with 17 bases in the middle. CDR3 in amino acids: CSVGPGGSTNYGYTF. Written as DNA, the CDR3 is TGCAGCGTCGGACCCGGGGGGTCCACTAACTATGGCTACACCTTC.

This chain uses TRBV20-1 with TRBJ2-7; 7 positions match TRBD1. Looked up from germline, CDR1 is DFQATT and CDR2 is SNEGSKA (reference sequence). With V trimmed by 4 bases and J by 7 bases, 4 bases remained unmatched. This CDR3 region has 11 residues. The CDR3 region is CSANRGEEQYF. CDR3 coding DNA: TGCAGTGCTAACAGGGGTGAGGAGCAGTACTTC.

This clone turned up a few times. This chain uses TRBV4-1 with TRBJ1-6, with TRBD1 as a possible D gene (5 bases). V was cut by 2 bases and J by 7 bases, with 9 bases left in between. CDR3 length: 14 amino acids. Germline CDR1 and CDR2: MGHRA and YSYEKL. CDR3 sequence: CASSQYKGNSPLHF. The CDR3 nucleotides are TGCGCCAGCAGCCAATACAAGGGGAATTCACCCCTCCACTTT.

CDR3 residues: CASSGRLAGGSGELFF. The DNA for the CDR3 is TGTGCCAGTAGTGGGAGACTAGCGGGAGGTAGCGGGGAGCTGTTTTTT. The genes are TRBV19 and TRBJ2-2, with 13 bases identical to TRBD2. The CDR3 totals 16 residues. Germline CDR1 and CDR2: LNHDA and SQIVND (reference sequence). Losses at the gene ends were 5 bases for V and 7 bases for J; bases not matched to a gene: 7.

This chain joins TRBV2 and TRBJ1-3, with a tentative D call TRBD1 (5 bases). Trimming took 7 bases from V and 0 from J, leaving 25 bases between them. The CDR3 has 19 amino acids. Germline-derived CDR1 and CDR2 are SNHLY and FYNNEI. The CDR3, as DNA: TGTGCCAGCAAGGGCGGGGGGGGTTTCTTGTTCGGCTCTGGAAACACCATATATTTT. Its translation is CASKGGGGFLFGSGNTIYF.

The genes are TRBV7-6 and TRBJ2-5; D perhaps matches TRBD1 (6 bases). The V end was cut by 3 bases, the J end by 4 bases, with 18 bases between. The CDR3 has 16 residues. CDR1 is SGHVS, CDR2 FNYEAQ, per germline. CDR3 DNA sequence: TGTGCCAGCAGCTTGGATATGGGCAGGGGTGGAGAGACCCAGTACTTC. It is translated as CASSLDMGRGGETQYF.

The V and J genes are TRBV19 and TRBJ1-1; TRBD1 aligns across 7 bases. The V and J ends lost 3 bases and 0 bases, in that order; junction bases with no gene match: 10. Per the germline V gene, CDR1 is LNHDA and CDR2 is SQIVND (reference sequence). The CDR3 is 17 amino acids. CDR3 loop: CASSMKATGTLNTEAFF. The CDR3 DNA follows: TGTGCCAGTAGTATGAAAGCGACAGGGACTTTGAACACTGAAGCTTTCTTT.

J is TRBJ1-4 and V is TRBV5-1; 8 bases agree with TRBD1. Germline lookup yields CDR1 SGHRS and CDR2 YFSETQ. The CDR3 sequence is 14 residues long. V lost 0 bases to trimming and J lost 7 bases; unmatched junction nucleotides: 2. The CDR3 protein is CASSLGTGLEKLFF. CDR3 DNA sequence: TGCGCCAGCAGCTTGGGGACAGGGCTTGAAAAACTGTTTTTT.

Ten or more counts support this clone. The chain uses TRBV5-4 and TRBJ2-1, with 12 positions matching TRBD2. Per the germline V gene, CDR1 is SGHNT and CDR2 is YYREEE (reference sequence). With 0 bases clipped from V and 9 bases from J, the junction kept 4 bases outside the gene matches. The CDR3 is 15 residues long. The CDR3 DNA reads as TGTGCCAGCAGCTTGGGACTAGCGGGAGTTGCTGAGCAGTTCTTC. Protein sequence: CASSLGLAGVAEQFF.

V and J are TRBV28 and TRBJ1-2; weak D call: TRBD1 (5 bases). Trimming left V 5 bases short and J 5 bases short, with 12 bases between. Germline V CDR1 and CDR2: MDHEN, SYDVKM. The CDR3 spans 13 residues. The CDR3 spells CASSKGPWYGYTF. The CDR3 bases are TGTGCCAGCAGTAAGGGGCCCTGGTATGGCTACACCTTC.

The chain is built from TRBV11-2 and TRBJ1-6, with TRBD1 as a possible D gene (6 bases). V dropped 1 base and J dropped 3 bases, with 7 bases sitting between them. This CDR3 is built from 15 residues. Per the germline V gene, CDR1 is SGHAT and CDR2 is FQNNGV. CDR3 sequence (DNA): TGTGCCAGCAGCTTAGTCAGGGGCTATAATTCACCCCTCCACTTT. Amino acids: CASSLVRGYNSPLHF.

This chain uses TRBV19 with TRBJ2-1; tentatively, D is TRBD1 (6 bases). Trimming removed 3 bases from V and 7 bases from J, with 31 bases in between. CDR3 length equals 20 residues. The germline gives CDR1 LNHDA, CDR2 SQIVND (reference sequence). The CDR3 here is CASSISPGAFELGQRNEQFF. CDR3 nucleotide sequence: TGTGCCAGTAGTATCTCGCCAGGGGCCTTTGAGTTGGGACAAAGGAATGAGCAGTTCTTC.

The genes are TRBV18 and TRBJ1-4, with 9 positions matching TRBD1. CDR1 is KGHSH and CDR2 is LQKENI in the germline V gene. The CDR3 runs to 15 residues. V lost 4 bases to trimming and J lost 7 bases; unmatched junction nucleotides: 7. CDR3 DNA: TGTGCCAGCTCACTCTACGGGACAGGGAGTGAAAAACTGTTTTTT. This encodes CASSLYGTGSEKLFF.

The CDR3 DNA reads TGTGCCAGCAGCCCCGGACTAGCGGGAGGATTGGATGAGCAGTTCTTC. Its protein product is CASSPGLAGGLDEQFF. The chain recombines TRBV11-2 with TRBJ2-1; 14 positions match TRBD2. CDR1 and CDR2 (germline): SGHAT, FQNNGV. V was clipped by 5 bases and J by 8 bases; unmatched bases: 8. This CDR3 is 16 amino acids long.

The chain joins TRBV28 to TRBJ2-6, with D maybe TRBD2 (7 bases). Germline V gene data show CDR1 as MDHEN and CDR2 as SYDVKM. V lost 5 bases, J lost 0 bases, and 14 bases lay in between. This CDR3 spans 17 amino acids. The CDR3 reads CASSTGGYISGANVLTF. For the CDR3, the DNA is TGTGCCAGCAGTACGGGGGGCTATATCTCTGGGGCCAACGTCCTGACTTTC.

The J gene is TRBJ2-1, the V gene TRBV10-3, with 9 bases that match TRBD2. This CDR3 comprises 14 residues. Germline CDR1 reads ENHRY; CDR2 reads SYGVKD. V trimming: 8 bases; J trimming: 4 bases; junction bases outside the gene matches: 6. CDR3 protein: CAIWASGIYNEQFF. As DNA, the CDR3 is TGTGCCATCTGGGCTAGCGGGATATACAATGAGCAGTTCTTC.

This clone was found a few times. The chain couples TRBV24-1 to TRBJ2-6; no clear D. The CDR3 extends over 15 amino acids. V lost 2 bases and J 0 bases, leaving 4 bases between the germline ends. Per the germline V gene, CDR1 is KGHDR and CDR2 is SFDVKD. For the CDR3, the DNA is TGTGCCACCAGTGATTCTAACTCTGGGGCCAACGTCCTGACTTTC. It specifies CATSDSNSGANVLTF.

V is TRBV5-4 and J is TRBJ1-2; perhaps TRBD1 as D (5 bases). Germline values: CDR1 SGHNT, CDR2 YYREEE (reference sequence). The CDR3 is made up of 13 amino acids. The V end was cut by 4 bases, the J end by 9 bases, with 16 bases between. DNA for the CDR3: TGTGCCAGCAGCCCGCCGGACACTCACAGCTACACCTTC. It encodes CASSPPDTHSYTF.

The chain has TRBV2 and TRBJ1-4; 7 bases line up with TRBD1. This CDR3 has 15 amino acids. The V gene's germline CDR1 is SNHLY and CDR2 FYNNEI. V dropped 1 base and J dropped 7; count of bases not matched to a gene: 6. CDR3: CASSEVVGTAEKLFF. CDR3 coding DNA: TGTGCCAGCAGTGAAGTTGTGGGGACAGCTGAAAAACTGTTTTTT.

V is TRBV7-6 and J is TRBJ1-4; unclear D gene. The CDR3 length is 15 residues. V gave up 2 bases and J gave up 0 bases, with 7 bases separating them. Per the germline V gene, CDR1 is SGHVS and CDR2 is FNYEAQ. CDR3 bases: TGTGCCAGCAGCTTAAGAGGGTCAACTAATGAAAAACTGTTTTTT. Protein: CASSLRGSTNEKLFF. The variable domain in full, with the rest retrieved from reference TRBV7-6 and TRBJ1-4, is GAGVSQSPRYKVTKRGQDVALRCDPISGHVSLYWYRQALGQGPEFLTYFNYEAQQDKSGLPNDRFSAERPEGSISTLTIQRTEQRDSAMYRCASSLRGSTNEKLFFGSGTQLSVL.

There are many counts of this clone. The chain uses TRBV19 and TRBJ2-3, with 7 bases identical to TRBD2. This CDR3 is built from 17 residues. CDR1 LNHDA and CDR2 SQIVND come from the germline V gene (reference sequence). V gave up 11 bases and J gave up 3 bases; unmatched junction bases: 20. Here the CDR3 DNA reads TGTGCCTCCAGTCGAACTAGCGATGGGGGGATGACAGATACGCAGTATTTT. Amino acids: CASSRTSDGGMTDTQYF.

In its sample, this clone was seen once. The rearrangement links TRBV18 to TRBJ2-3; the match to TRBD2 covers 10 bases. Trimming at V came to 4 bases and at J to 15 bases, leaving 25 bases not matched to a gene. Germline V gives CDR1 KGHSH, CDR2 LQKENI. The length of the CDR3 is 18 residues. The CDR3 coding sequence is TGTGCCAGCTCACGATTGACGTTGGCTAGCGGGGGACCGGGCGCAGTATATTTT. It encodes CASSRLTLASGGPGAVYF.

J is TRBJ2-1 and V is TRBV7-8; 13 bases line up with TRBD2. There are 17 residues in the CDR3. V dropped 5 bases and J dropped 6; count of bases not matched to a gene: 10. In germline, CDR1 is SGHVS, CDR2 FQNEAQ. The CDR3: CASSPTVGLAGLNEQFF. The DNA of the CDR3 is TGTGCCAGCAGCCCTACGGTGGGACTAGCGGGGCTCAATGAGCAGTTCTTC.

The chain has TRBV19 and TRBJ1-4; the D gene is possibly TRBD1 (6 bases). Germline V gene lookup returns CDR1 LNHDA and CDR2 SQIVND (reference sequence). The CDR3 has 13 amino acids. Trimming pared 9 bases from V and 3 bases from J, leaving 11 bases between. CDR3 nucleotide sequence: TGTGCCAGCCGGGACAACTCTAATGAAAAACTGTTTTTT. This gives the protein CASRDNSNEKLFF.

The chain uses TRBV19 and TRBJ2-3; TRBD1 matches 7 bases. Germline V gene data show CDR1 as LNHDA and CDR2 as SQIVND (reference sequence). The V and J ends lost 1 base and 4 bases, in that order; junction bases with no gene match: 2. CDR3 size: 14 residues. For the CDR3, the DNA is TGTGCCAGTAGTATAGGACAGGGAGCAGATACGCAGTATTTT. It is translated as CASSIGQGADTQYF.

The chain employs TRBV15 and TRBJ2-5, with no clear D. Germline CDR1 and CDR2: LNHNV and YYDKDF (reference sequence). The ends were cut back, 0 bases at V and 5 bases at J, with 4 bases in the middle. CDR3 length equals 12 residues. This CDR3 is CATSRERETQYF. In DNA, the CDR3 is TGTGCCACCAGCAGAGAGAGGGAGACCCAGTACTTC.

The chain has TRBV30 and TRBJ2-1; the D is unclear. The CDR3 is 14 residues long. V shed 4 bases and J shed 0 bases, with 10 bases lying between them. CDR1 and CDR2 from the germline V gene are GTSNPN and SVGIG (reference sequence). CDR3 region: CAWNEASSYNEQFF. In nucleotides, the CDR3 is TGTGCCTGGAATGAGGCAAGCTCCTACAATGAGCAGTTCTTC.